The rows below give T cell receptor beta chains drawn from one sample of a study of blood T cell repertoires in COVID-19. Using immunoSEQ multiplex PCR, the repertoire was profiled, and TCRdb retains in-frame clones only, with some absent. The table lists roughly 150,000 clones, nearly 80% of them singletons. Material for sequencing was peripheral blood. These receptors all stem from a woman older than 75 with acute or convalescent COVID-19. Each CDR3 is given with its conserved first and last residue. D genes are given only for firm matches. Size tells how often a clone was seen (once, few, many) or the class of an expanded clone, and some rows leave it out.

.	TRBV7-2	.	TRBJ2-5	CASRVSGETQYF	TGTGCCAGCAGAGTCTCGGGGGAGACCCAGTACTTC
TRBD2	TRBV28	.	TRBJ2-7	CASTLAREDDSHEQYF	TGTGCCAGCACCTTAGCCCGGGAGGACGATTCCCACGAGCAGTACTTC
TRBD2	TRBV6-5	.	TRBJ2-1	CASTSGINNEQFF	TGTGCCAGCACCAGCGGGATTAACAATGAGCAGTTCTTC
TRBD2	TRBV2	.	TRBJ2-3	CASSQAGGGYGGDTQYF	TGTGCCAGCAGCCAAGCGGGCGGGGGTTACGGAGGAGATACGCAGTATTTT
TRBD2	TRBV20-1	.	TRBJ2-7	CSASPTSGPLYEQYF	TGCAGTGCTAGTCCGACTAGCGGGCCTCTCTACGAGCAGTACTTC
.	TRBV6-1	.	TRBJ1-2	CASSDPGLDGYTF	TGTGCCAGCAGTGACCCAGGTCTTGATGGCTACACCTTC
TRBD1	TRBV3-1/TRBV3-2	.	TRBJ1-1	CASSQRDRGAEAFF	TGTGCCAGCAGCCAAAGGGACAGGGGGGCTGAAGCTTTCTTT
.	TRBV19	few	TRBJ1-4	CASSIVRQEEKLFF	TGTGCCAGTAGTATAGTACGGCAGGAAGAAAAACTGTTTTTT
.	TRBV18	.	TRBJ2-3	CASSAETLLRTSTDTQYF	TGTGCCAGCTCAGCCGAGACTCTTTTGCGAACTAGCACAGATACGCAGTATTTT
.	TRBV12-3/TRBV12-4	.	TRBJ1-6	CASSVLRSPLHF	TGTGCCAGCAGTGTTTTGAGGTCACCCCTCCACTTT
.	TRBV5-1	.	TRBJ1-1	CASSLDSWNTEAFF	TGCGCCAGCAGCTTGGACAGTTGGAACACTGAAGCTTTCTTT
.	TRBV9	.	TRBJ2-5	CASSSAAGVAGETQYF	TGTGCCAGCAGCTCAGCGGCAGGGGTAGCGGGAGAGACCCAGTACTTC
.	TRBV14	.	TRBJ1-2	CASSHSPTSGYTF	TGTGCCAGCAGCCACTCACCTACGTCTGGCTACACCTTC
TRBD1	TRBV30	few	TRBJ1-5	CAWSVSGGNQPQHF	TGTGCCTGGAGTGTATCAGGGGGGAATCAGCCCCAGCATTTT
.	TRBV7-9	.	TRBJ2-2	CASSFRGINTGELFF	TGTGCCAGCAGCTTTCGGGGGATCAACACCGGGGAGCTGTTTTTT
TRBD2	TRBV19	once	TRBJ2-1	CASTPSGGGSYNEQFF	TGTGCCAGCACCCCCAGCGGGGGGGGCTCCTACAATGAGCAGTTCTTC
TRBD1	TRBV2	.	TRBJ1-2	CASTDGAGGINGYTF	TGTGCCAGCACCGACGGGGCAGGGGGCATAAATGGCTACACCTTC
.	TRBV7-2	.	TRBJ2-5	CASLLAGAGTQYF	TGTGCCAGCTTGCTAGCTGGAGCGGGGACCCAGTACTTC
.	TRBV10-3	.	TRBJ1-2	CAIRAGNYGYTF	TGTGCCATCAGAGCAGGGAACTATGGCTACACCTTC
.	TRBV5-4	.	TRBJ2-7	CASSGDFSYEQYF	TGTGCCAGCAGCGGGGACTTCTCCTACGAGCAGTACTTC
TRBD1	TRBV7-2	.	TRBJ2-7	CASSTQGTGVEQYF	TGTGCCAGCAGCACCCAGGGGACAGGGGTCGAGCAGTACTTC
.	TRBV7-2	.	TRBJ1-2	CASSLGSGNRYGYTF	TGTGCCAGCAGCTTAGGGTCCGGGAATCGTTATGGCTACACCTTC
TRBD1	TRBV4-1	.	TRBJ1-2	CASSQVGTGGGSGYTF	TGCGCCAGCAGCCAAGTAGGGACAGGGGGCGGTTCGGGCTACACCTTC
.	TRBV7-5	once	TRBJ2-1	CARTPASGTYNEQFF	TGTGCCAGAACCCCGGCTAGCGGCACCTACAATGAGCAGTTCTTC
.	TRBV28	once	TRBJ2-2	CASSLRRDYPQTGELFF	TGTGCCAGCAGTTTAAGACGAGACTACCCCCAGACCGGGGAGCTGTTTTTT
.	TRBV7-2	few	TRBJ2-5	CASSPRRTSQETQYF	TGTGCCAGCAGCCCACGGCGGACTTCGCAAGAGACCCAGTACTTC
.	TRBV19	.	TRBJ1-2	CASNSRGRRGYTF	TGTGCCAGTAATTCCAGGGGACGGCGGGGCTACACCTTC
TRBD1	TRBV7-9	.	TRBJ1-1	CASSWTGQTEAFF	TGTGCCAGCAGCTGGACAGGGCAGACTGAAGCTTTCTTT
TRBD2	TRBV5-6	few	TRBJ2-1	CASSRTSGSHNEQFF	TGTGCCAGCAGCCGGACTAGCGGGAGTCACAATGAGCAGTTCTTC
TRBD1	TRBV4-1	.	TRBJ1-1	CASSPLWGRRGRGTEAFF	TGCGCCAGCAGCCCCCTGTGGGGTCGCAGGGGGCGCGGCACTGAAGCTTTCTTT
TRBD1	TRBV3-1/TRBV3-2	few	TRBJ1-3	CASSQSGTGAGNTIYF	TGTGCCAGCAGCCAAAGCGGGACAGGGGCTGGAAACACCATATATTTT
.	TRBV30	.	TRBJ1-5	CAWSVLAGNQPQHF	TGTGCCTGGAGTGTACTGGCAGGAAATCAGCCCCAGCATTTT
TRBD2	TRBV7-9	.	TRBJ2-1	CASSLARSSGGNEQFF	TGTGCCAGCAGCTTAGCGCGGTCTAGCGGAGGAAATGAGCAGTTCTTC
.	TRBV9	.	TRBJ2-3	CASSVEARQQDTQYF	TGTGCCAGCAGCGTAGAAGCCAGGCAGCAAGATACGCAGTATTTT
.	TRBV19	.	TRBJ1-2	CASSIGRAYGYTF	TGTGCCAGTAGTATCGGCAGGGCTTATGGCTACACCTTC
TRBD1	TRBV7-2	.	TRBJ1-5	CASSPRTGRQPQHF	TGTGCCAGCAGCCCGAGGACAGGGCGTCAGCCCCAGCATTTT
.	TRBV7-9	few	TRBJ2-5	CASTPGRDQETQYF	TGTGCCAGCACCCCCGGTCGGGACCAAGAGACCCAGTACTTC
.	TRBV6-2/TRBV6-3	.	TRBJ2-3	CASSTRVGGADTQYF	TGTGCCAGCAGCACCCGGGTCGGCGGGGCCGATACGCAGTATTTT
TRBD1	TRBV4-2	.	TRBJ1-6	CASLGQKNSPLHF	TGTGCCAGCCTGGGACAGAAGAATTCACCCCTCCACTTT
TRBD1	TRBV19	.	TRBJ1-5	CASSNQGGPYSNQPQHF	TGTGCCAGTAGTAACCAGGGGGGACCCTATAGCAATCAGCCCCAGCATTTT
TRBD1	TRBV5-1	.	TRBJ1-1	CASSPPLTGAGEAFF	TGCGCCAGCAGCCCTCCTTTAACAGGGGCAGGTGAAGCTTTCTTT
TRBD1	TRBV5-1	.	TRBJ2-2	CASSLRQGPGELFF	TGCGCCAGCAGCCTAAGACAGGGTCCCGGGGAGCTGTTTTTT
TRBD1	TRBV4-1	.	TRBJ1-2	CASSPRQGDHGYTF	TGCGCCAGCAGCCCCAGACAGGGGGACCATGGCTACACCTTC
.	TRBV2	few	TRBJ2-2	CASGGGSVTGELFF	TGTGCCAGCGGTGGAGGCTCGGTCACCGGGGAGCTGTTTTTT